These T cell receptor beta chains were read from a single sample in a study of shared clonotypes between healthy human individuals. Clones were sequenced by immunoSEQ multiplex PCR, and TCRdb holds only the in-frame ones, with some missing. The profile covers about 990,000 clones, with approximately 78% appearing a single time and 0.6% to 0.75% taken by the ten largest. What was sequenced was memory CD4+ T cells from PBMCs. All receptors derive from a man younger than 35 in good health. Some clones in this sample may be carry-over from other donors' samples. The CDR3 runs from the conserved cysteine through the conserved F or W. The D gene is left open where the match is weak. Rows give clone size only sometimes, using once, few, many, or a class for an expanded clone.

clone_size: -
v_call: TRBV29-1
j_call: TRBJ2-3
d_call: TRBD2
cdr3_aa: CSAREQSTDTQYF
cdr3_nt: TGCAGCGCGCGGGAGCAAAGCACAGATACGCAGTATTTT

clone_size: -
v_call: TRBV5-1
j_call: TRBJ2-2
d_call: -
cdr3_aa: CASSLGGTGELFF
cdr3_nt: TGCGCCAGCAGCTTGGGCGGAACCGGGGAGCTGTTTTTT

clone_size: many
v_call: TRBV5-4
j_call: TRBJ1-2
d_call: TRBD1
cdr3_aa: CASSFTTGGNYGYTF
cdr3_nt: TGTGCCAGCAGCTTCACGACAGGGGGTAACTATGGCTACACCTTC

clone_size: -
v_call: TRBV28
j_call: TRBJ2-7
d_call: TRBD2
cdr3_aa: CASSPTSGAYEQYF
cdr3_nt: TGTGCCAGCAGTCCGACTAGCGGGGCGTACGAGCAGTACTTC

clone_size: once
v_call: TRBV18
j_call: TRBJ1-5
d_call: -
cdr3_aa: CASSLGGGNQPQHF
cdr3_nt: TGTGCCAGCTCATTAGGGGGGGGGAATCAGCCCCAGCATTTT

clone_size: -
v_call: TRBV28
j_call: TRBJ1-2
d_call: -
cdr3_aa: CASARAINYGYTF
cdr3_nt: TGTGCCAGCGCGCGGGCAATCAACTATGGCTACACCTTC

clone_size: -
v_call: TRBV7-8
j_call: TRBJ2-3
d_call: TRBD2
cdr3_aa: CASSLTTSGRPDTQYF
cdr3_nt: TGTGCCAGCAGCCTAACGACTAGCGGGAGGCCAGATACGCAGTATTTT

clone_size: -
v_call: TRBV27
j_call: TRBJ2-7
d_call: TRBD1
cdr3_aa: CASSRDRLSYEQYF
cdr3_nt: TGTGCCAGCAGCAGGGACAGACTGAGTTACGAGCAGTACTTC

clone_size: -
v_call: TRBV5-1
j_call: TRBJ2-6
d_call: -
cdr3_aa: CASSLPPSGANVLTF
cdr3_nt: TGCGCCAGCAGCTTACCACCTTCTGGGGCCAACGTCCTGACTTTC

clone_size: -
v_call: TRBV7-8
j_call: TRBJ1-1
d_call: TRBD1
cdr3_aa: CASSLGPTGLNTEAFF
cdr3_nt: TGTGCCAGCAGCCTGGGACCGACAGGGTTGAACACTGAAGCTTTCTTT

clone_size: -
v_call: TRBV5-1
j_call: TRBJ2-6
d_call: -
cdr3_aa: CASSAQGVGANVLTF
cdr3_nt: TGCGCCAGCAGCGCACAGGGAGTTGGGGCCAACGTCCTGACTTTC

clone_size: -
v_call: TRBV19
j_call: TRBJ2-1
d_call: -
cdr3_aa: CASSPAVAIEQFF
cdr3_nt: TGTGCCAGTAGTCCCGCAGTGGCTATTGAGCAGTTCTTC

clone_size: -
v_call: TRBV5-1
j_call: TRBJ2-7
d_call: -
cdr3_aa: CASSLGPLYEQYF
cdr3_nt: TGCGCCAGCAGCTTGGGACCCTTATACGAGCAGTACTTC

clone_size: -
v_call: TRBV7-9
j_call: TRBJ2-7
d_call: -
cdr3_aa: CASSRRDSPYEQYF
cdr3_nt: TGTGCCAGCAGCAGGAGGGACAGCCCCTACGAGCAGTACTTC

clone_size: -
v_call: TRBV7-2
j_call: TRBJ2-3
d_call: TRBD2
cdr3_aa: CASSLARGGGPADTQYF
cdr3_nt: TGTGCCAGCAGCTTAGCGCGGGGGGGAGGGCCCGCAGATACGCAGTATTTT

clone_size: -
v_call: TRBV7-2
j_call: TRBJ2-5
d_call: -
cdr3_aa: CASSLVGTSPETQYF
cdr3_nt: TGTGCCAGCAGCTTAGTAGGGACATCCCCAGAGACCCAGTACTTC

clone_size: -
v_call: TRBV6-1
j_call: TRBJ2-6
d_call: -
cdr3_aa: CASSDPLWALAGANVLTF
cdr3_nt: TGTGCCAGCAGTGATCCATTGTGGGCTTTAGCTGGGGCCAACGTCCTGACTTTC

clone_size: -
v_call: TRBV11-1
j_call: TRBJ2-1
d_call: TRBD1
cdr3_aa: CASSATGENEQFF
cdr3_nt: TGTGCCAGCAGCGCCACAGGGGAAAATGAGCAGTTCTTC

clone_size: many
v_call: TRBV5-1
j_call: TRBJ2-3
d_call: -
cdr3_aa: CASSLTSDTQYF
cdr3_nt: TGCGCCAGCAGCTTGACATCTGATACGCAGTATTTT

clone_size: -
v_call: TRBV11-2
j_call: TRBJ2-7
d_call: TRBD2
cdr3_aa: CASSPLSSGRSYEQYF
cdr3_nt: TGTGCCAGCAGTCCCCTCTCTAGCGGCCGCTCCTACGAGCAGTACTTC

clone_size: -
v_call: TRBV7-9
j_call: TRBJ1-6
d_call: -
cdr3_aa: CASGPTVQGNSPLHF
cdr3_nt: TGTGCCAGCGGCCCAACCGTCCAAGGCAATTCACCCCTCCACTTT

clone_size: -
v_call: TRBV5-4
j_call: TRBJ1-2
d_call: -
cdr3_aa: CASSQRGSNYGYTF
cdr3_nt: TGCGCCAGCAGCCAGAGGGGGTCTAACTATGGCTACACCTTC

clone_size: -
v_call: TRBV11-2
j_call: TRBJ2-5
d_call: -
cdr3_aa: CASSTGTPVEYF
cdr3_nt: TGTGCCAGCAGCACAGGGACACCGGTCGAGTACTTC

clone_size: -
v_call: TRBV30
j_call: TRBJ1-4
d_call: -
cdr3_aa: CAWNSFNEKLFF
cdr3_nt: TGTGCCTGGAACAGCTTTAATGAAAAACTGTTTTTT

clone_size: -
v_call: TRBV4-1
j_call: TRBJ2-7
d_call: TRBD2
cdr3_aa: CASSQEVGLAGGPYEQYF
cdr3_nt: TGCGCCAGCAGCCAAGAGGTAGGACTAGCGGGAGGGCCCTACGAGCAGTACTTC

clone_size: many
v_call: TRBV7-3
j_call: TRBJ2-7
d_call: TRBD2
cdr3_aa: CASSLTSGSSYEQYF
cdr3_nt: TGTGCCAGCAGCTTAACTAGCGGGAGCTCCTACGAGCAGTACTTC

clone_size: -
v_call: TRBV30
j_call: TRBJ1-1
d_call: -
cdr3_aa: CACDAGFDTEAFF
cdr3_nt: TGTGCCTGTGATGCGGGGTTTGACACTGAAGCTTTCTTT

clone_size: -
v_call: TRBV6-1
j_call: TRBJ1-1
d_call: -
cdr3_aa: CASVISGANTEAFF
cdr3_nt: TGTGCCAGCGTCATCTCAGGAGCGAACACTGAAGCTTTCTTT

clone_size: many
v_call: TRBV28
j_call: TRBJ1-6
d_call: TRBD1
cdr3_aa: CASRATGTYNSPLHF
cdr3_nt: TGTGCCAGCAGGGCGACAGGGACCTATAATTCACCCCTCCACTTT

clone_size: few
v_call: TRBV7-9
j_call: TRBJ2-5
d_call: -
cdr3_aa: CASSFLRIAQETQYF
cdr3_nt: TGTGCCAGCAGCTTTCTTAGGATAGCCCAAGAGACCCAGTACTTC

clone_size: few
v_call: TRBV30
j_call: TRBJ1-6
d_call: -
cdr3_aa: CAWSRNSPLHF
cdr3_nt: TGTGCCTGGAGTAGAAATTCACCCCTCCACTTT

clone_size: -
v_call: TRBV7-2
j_call: TRBJ2-2
d_call: -
cdr3_aa: CASSAGGFTGELFF
cdr3_nt: TGTGCCAGCAGCGCTGGTGGGTTCACCGGGGAGCTGTTTTTT

clone_size: many
v_call: TRBV30
j_call: TRBJ1-4
d_call: TRBD1
cdr3_aa: CAWQGQFEKLFF
cdr3_nt: TGTGCCTGGCAGGGACAGTTTGAAAAACTGTTTTTT

clone_size: -
v_call: TRBV5-1
j_call: TRBJ2-5
d_call: -
cdr3_aa: CASSPMYPGQETQYF
cdr3_nt: TGCGCCAGCAGCCCGATGTATCCAGGGCAAGAGACCCAGTACTTC

clone_size: -
v_call: TRBV5-4
j_call: TRBJ1-4
d_call: TRBD1
cdr3_aa: CASSAGGAGEKLFF
cdr3_nt: TGTGCCAGCAGCGCAGGGGGCGCTGGGGAAAAACTGTTTTTT

clone_size: -
v_call: TRBV30
j_call: TRBJ2-3
d_call: TRBD2
cdr3_aa: CAWSGAGGPVDTQYF
cdr3_nt: TGTGCCTGGAGTGGTGCGGGAGGGCCGGTAGATACGCAGTATTTT

clone_size: -
v_call: TRBV15
j_call: TRBJ1-1
d_call: -
cdr3_aa: CATSGPPRGGPFF
cdr3_nt: TGTGCCACCAGCGGCCCGCCTAGGGGAGGACCTTTCTTT

clone_size: -
v_call: TRBV2
j_call: TRBJ1-1
d_call: -
cdr3_aa: CASNYAGSNTEAFF
cdr3_nt: TGTGCCAGCAACTACGCAGGGAGTAACACTGAAGCTTTCTTT

clone_size: -
v_call: TRBV4-1
j_call: TRBJ2-1
d_call: -
cdr3_aa: CASRRDGGTYNEQFF
cdr3_nt: TGCGCCAGCAGGCGCGACGGGGGAACCTACAATGAGCAGTTCTTC

clone_size: -
v_call: TRBV4-3
j_call: TRBJ2-5
d_call: TRBD2
cdr3_aa: CASSQDLELAGGQETQYF
cdr3_nt: TGCGCCAGCAGCCAAGATCTGGAGCTAGCGGGAGGGCAAGAGACCCAGTACTTC

clone_size: many
v_call: TRBV7-9
j_call: TRBJ2-7
d_call: -
cdr3_aa: CASSSQGYEQYF
cdr3_nt: TGTGCCAGCAGCTCACAGGGTTACGAGCAGTACTTC